What follows are 14 T cell receptor beta chains derived from one specimen sequenced in a study of shared clonotypes between healthy human individuals (dated by TCRdb to about 2020). The protocol used for the library was the immunoSEQ multiplex PCR assay. TCRdb's version of the immuneACCESS table is confined to in-frame rearrangements and falls short of the full clone set. An unresolved V gene accounts for under half of the shortfall where checked; the remainder is of unknown origin. The sample table contains roughly 680,000 clones; only one count was recorded for roughly 72% of them. The ten largest account for under 2% of the sample. The sample taken for sequencing was memory CD4+ T cells sorted from blood. The cell subset or site label, read with the paper, signifies: CD45RA-negative fraction. These receptors were taken from a young woman in good health.

The chain couples TRBV27 to TRBJ1-5; D not certain. Trimming took off 0 bases at V and 0 bases at J, with 6 bases between the two ends. The CDR3 runs 15 residues. Germline V lookup: CDR1 MNHEY, CDR2 SMNVEV (reference sequence). The CDR3 reads CASSLSINSNQPQHF. The CDR3 DNA sequence: TGTGCCAGCAGTTTATCGATTAATAGCAATCAGCCCCAGCATTTT.

The V gene is TRBV7-3, the J gene TRBJ2-1; perhaps D is TRBD1 or TRBD2 (6 bases each). There are 15 residues in the CDR3. CDR1 is SGHTA, CDR2 FQGTGA, per germline. The V end was cut by 5 bases, the J end by 9 bases, with 20 bases between. DNA for the CDR3: TGTGCCAGCAGCCCACCGGGACTGGGGGCGGGTGAGCAGTTCTTC. Translated: CASSPPGLGAGEQFF.

The chain combines TRBV6-8 with TRBJ2-3, with 7 bases that match TRBD2. CDR1 MNHGY and CDR2 SAAAGT come from the germline V gene. The CDR3 is 16 amino acids. Trimming at V came to 10 bases and at J to 0 bases, leaving 13 bases not matched to a gene. DNA for the CDR3: TGTGCCAACGCCGGGGTGCGGGGGACTAGCACAGATACGCAGTATTTT. It is translated as CANAGVRGTSTDTQYF.

The chain combines TRBV2 with TRBJ2-1; 9 positions match TRBD2. V lost 6 bases to trimming and J lost 5 bases; unmatched junction nucleotides: 8. This CDR3 contains 15 residues. The germline CDR1 and CDR2 sequences are SNHLY and FYNNEI. This chain's CDR3 is CASRAWTSVNNEQFF. In DNA, the CDR3 is TGTGCCAGCAGGGCATGGACTAGCGTAAACAATGAGCAGTTCTTC.

V usage is TRBV4-2 and J usage is TRBJ2-6; D is possibly TRBD2 (5 bases). Germline V CDR1 and CDR2: LGHNA, YNFKEQ. The V and J ends lost 0 bases and 2 bases respectively, with 8 bases between them. There are 16 residues in the CDR3. For the CDR3, the DNA is TGTGCCAGCAGCCAAGAAGGAGGCCCTGGGGCCAACGTCCTGACTTTC. Its translation is CASSQEGGPGANVLTF.

This sequence joins TRBV30 and TRBJ2-7; a weak D match, TRBD2 (6 bases). The germline V and J ends were trimmed by 3 bases and 3 bases, with 12 bases remaining between them. This CDR3 has 13 amino acids. Germline loops: CDR1 GTSNPN, CDR2 SVGIG (reference sequence). As DNA, the CDR3 is TGTGCCTGGAGGCGCGGGATAGGCTACGAGCAGTACTTC. Translating gives CAWRRGIGYEQYF.

CDR3 residues: CASSKVTDTYEQYF. The CDR3 coding sequence is TGTGCCAGCAGCAAAGTGACAGACACCTACGAGCAGTACTTC. This chain links TRBV21-1 with TRBJ2-7; TRBD1, the D gene given by the table, was not confirmed from the DNA. TRBV21-1 constitutes a pseudogene. This CDR3 has 14 amino acids.

This clone was picked up a small number of times. The chain joins TRBV13 to TRBJ2-7; TRBD2 matches 7 bases. V dropped 5 bases and J dropped 6; count of bases not matched to a gene: 13. CDR1 PRHDT and CDR2 FYEKMQ come from the germline V gene (reference sequence). The CDR3 extends over 15 amino acids. Written as DNA, the CDR3 is TGTGCCAGCAGCCCGGGGGGAGGACTAGTTGGCGAGCAGTACTTC. This sequence encodes CASSPGGGLVGEQYF.

The rearrangement joins TRBV5-8 to TRBJ1-2; 7 bases fit TRBD1. The CDR3 length is 15 residues. Germline V gene sequence: CDR1 SGHTS, CDR2 YDEGEE. With V trimmed by 2 bases and J by 7 bases, 11 bases remained unmatched. The CDR3 DNA reads as TGTGCCAGCAGCTTCAGCAGGGGGAGTCTCGTTGGCTACACCTTC. This gives the protein CASSFSRGSLVGYTF.

This rearrangement joins TRBV5-1 to TRBJ2-7, with D possibly matching TRBD1 (5 bases). Germline V CDR1 and CDR2: SGHRS, YFSETQ. The CDR3 is made up of 15 amino acids. Trimming cost V 6 bases and J 0 bases, with 16 bases left between them. CDR3 nucleotide sequence: TGCGCCAGCAATCATTGGACACGCAACTCCTACGAGCAGTACTTC. This encodes CASNHWTRNSYEQYF.

The chain combines TRBV19 with TRBJ1-1; D is possibly TRBD1 (6 bases). Germline V lookup: CDR1 LNHDA, CDR2 SQIVND (reference sequence). The CDR3 has 14 amino acids. Between the trimmed V and J ends, which lost 6 bases and 5 bases, there was a span of 16 bases. The DNA for the CDR3 is TGTGCCAGTAGGGCACTCGGGGGCAGGACTGAAGCTTTCTTT. Translating gives CASRALGGRTEAFF.

V gene TRBV7-9 combines with J gene TRBJ2-7, with D possibly being TRBD1 or TRBD2 (5 bases each). Trimming stripped 2 bases from V and 3 bases from J, with 8 bases between. The germline V gene has CDR1 SEHNR and CDR2 FQNEAQ (reference sequence). CDR3 length: 13 residues. CDR3 DNA sequence: TGTGCCAGCAGCTTAAGGGACCTCTACGAGCAGTACTTC. Translated: CASSLRDLYEQYF.

The rearrangement joins TRBV28 to TRBJ2-1, with D tentatively TRBD1 or TRBD2 (5 bases each). Looked up from germline, CDR1 is MDHEN and CDR2 is SYDVKM. Trimming shortened V by 5 bases and J by 2 bases, and 13 bases separated the two germline ends. CDR3 length equals 15 residues. CDR3 DNA: TGTGCCAGCAGTCCCGGGACCAGAACCTACAATGAGCAGTTCTTC. Its protein is CASSPGTRTYNEQFF. The variable domain in full, with the rest retrieved from reference TRBV28 and TRBJ2-1, is DVKVTQSSRYLVKRTGEKVFLECVQDMDHENMFWYRQDPGLGLRLIYFSYDVKMKEKGDIPEGYSVSREKKERFSLILESASTNQTSMYLCASSPGTRTYNEQFFGPGTRLTVL.

This clone appeared a single time. The chain uses TRBV6-1 and TRBJ1-5, with a weak D call TRBD1 (6 bases). CDR3 length equals 15 residues. Trimming left V 2 bases short and J 4 bases short, with 12 bases between. Germline V gene sequence: CDR1 MNHNS, CDR2 SASEGT. The DNA of the CDR3 is TGTGCCAGCAGTGAAAGGGTGGACAGAAATCAGCCCCAGCATTTT. It encodes CASSERVDRNQPQHF.